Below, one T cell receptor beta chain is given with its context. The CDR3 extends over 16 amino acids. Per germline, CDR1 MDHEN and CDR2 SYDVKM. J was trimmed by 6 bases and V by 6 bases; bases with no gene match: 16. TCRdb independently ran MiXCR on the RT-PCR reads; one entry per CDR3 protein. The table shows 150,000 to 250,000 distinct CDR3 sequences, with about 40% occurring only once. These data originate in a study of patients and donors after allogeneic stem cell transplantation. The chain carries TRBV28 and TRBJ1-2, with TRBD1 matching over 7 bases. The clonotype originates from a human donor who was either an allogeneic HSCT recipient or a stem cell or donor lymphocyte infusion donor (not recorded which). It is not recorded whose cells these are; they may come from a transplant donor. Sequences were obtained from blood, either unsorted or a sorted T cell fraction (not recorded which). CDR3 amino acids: CASSRQRDRWTDGYTF. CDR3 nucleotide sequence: TGTGCCAGCAGCCGTCAGAGGGACAGATGGACCGATGGCTACACCTTC.